The next 15 T cell receptor beta chains were all read from a single sample in a study of a mutant IDH1 vaccine in newly diagnosed glioma. The sample's time point: week 23, last vaccination. The vaccine gave 300 ug of a 20-mer mutant IDH1 peptide subcutaneously per dose. Clones were sequenced by immunoSEQ multiplex PCR, and TCRdb holds only the in-frame ones, with some missing. In the table there are around 60,000 clones, about 85% of which are singletons. For these receptors, no antigen is known. The starting material was PBMCs, obtained from a glioma patient whose treatment included an IDH1 peptide vaccine. These receptors were taken from a young man with glioma.

CDR3 sequence: CASSLRDRVYNEQFF. The DNA for the CDR3 is TGTGCCAGCTCACTCCGGGACAGGGTTTACAATGAGCAGTTCTTC. The chain links TRBV18 to TRBJ2-1; 9 positions agree with TRBD1. Germline V gene lookup returns CDR1 KGHSH and CDR2 LQKENI. The V and J ends lost 4 bases and 4 bases, in that order; junction bases with no gene match: 5. The CDR3 is 15 residues long.

The V and J genes are TRBV5-1 and TRBJ1-1; D possibly corresponds to TRBD1 (5 bases). The V gene lost 3 bases and the J gene lost 7 bases, with 10 bases spanning the gap. CDR1 SGHRS and CDR2 YFSETQ come from the germline V gene. The CDR3 covers 12 residues. This chain's CDR3 is CASSWGESEAFF. As DNA, the CDR3 is TGCGCCAGCAGCTGGGGGGAGAGTGAAGCTTTCTTT.

The chain has TRBV4-1 and TRBJ2-3; TRBD1 agrees at 12 bases. The germline CDR1 and CDR2 sequences are MGHRA and YSYEKL. Unmatched junction bases numbered 6, after V lost 4 bases and J lost 4 bases. The CDR3 totals 16 residues. The CDR3 spells CASSPGQGAFADTQYF. Written as DNA, the CDR3 is TGCGCCAGCAGCCCGGGACAGGGGGCGTTTGCAGATACGCAGTATTTT.

The chain has TRBV2 and TRBJ1-5; D gene unclear. Between the trimmed V and J ends, which lost 9 bases and 5 bases, there was a span of 14 bases. The CDR3 loop spans 13 amino acids. In germline, CDR1 is SNHLY, CDR2 FYNNEI. The CDR3 protein is CASCSLGDQPQHF. The DNA for the CDR3 is TGTGCCAGTTGTTCCCTCGGGGATCAGCCCCAGCATTTT.

This rearrangement joins TRBV6-5 to TRBJ1-4; possibly TRBD1 for D (6 bases). The germline gives CDR1 MNHEY, CDR2 SVGAGI. Trimming took 5 bases from V and 6 from J, leaving 16 bases between them. The CDR3 has 15 residues. The CDR3 here is CASSPSQGLYEKLFF. CDR3 coding DNA: TGTGCCAGCAGTCCCTCGCAGGGGCTTTATGAAAAACTGTTTTTT.

The chain recombines TRBV10-3 with TRBJ2-7; weak D call: TRBD2 (5 bases). Looked up from germline, CDR1 is ENHRY and CDR2 is SYGVKD. The CDR3 has 12 residues. In DNA, the CDR3 is TGTGCTGTAGGGAGCAGCTCCTACGAGCAGTACTTC. Protein: CAVGSSSYEQYF.

This rearrangement joins TRBV19 to TRBJ2-7; 8 positions agree with TRBD2. The CDR3 is 13 amino acids. Per the germline V gene, CDR1 is LNHDA and CDR2 is SQIVND (reference sequence). The V gene end was trimmed by 5 bases and the J gene end by 1 base; junction bases not matched to a gene: 1. CDR3 bases: TGTGCCAGTAGTTCTAGCGGGTCCTACGAGCAGTACTTC. Its protein is CASSSSGSYEQYF.

This chain joins TRBV5-1 and TRBJ1-2; 8 positions agree with TRBD1. V gave up 4 bases and J gave up 3 bases; unmatched junction bases: 2. This CDR3 has 13 amino acids. In germline, CDR1 is SGHRS, CDR2 YFSETQ. CDR3 sequence: CASSRGQDYGYTF. CDR3 coding DNA: TGCGCCAGCAGCCGGGGACAGGACTATGGCTACACCTTC.

Points on this clone: This sample also contains other DNA sequences that code for the same CDR3. The chain joins TRBV6-1 to TRBJ2-3; 11 bases are shared with TRBD2. After removal of 6 bases from V and 0 bases from J, the junction contained 2 bases not matched to a gene. Germline-derived CDR1 and CDR2 are MNHNS and SASEGT. CDR3 size: 15 residues. The CDR3 DNA sequence: TGTGCCAGCAGGGGACTAGCGGCCAGCACAGATACGCAGTATTTT. Translating it yields CASRGLAASTDTQYF.

This CDR3 is CSVGGGPSYEQYF. In nucleotides, the CDR3 is TGCAGCGTTGGAGGAGGACCCTCCTACGAGCAGTACTTC. V is TRBV29-1 and J is TRBJ2-5; the D gene is possibly TRBD2 (5 bases). The DNA end favors TRBJ2-7, so the J call may be wrong. The CDR3 has 13 residues. Germline V gene lookup returns CDR1 SQVTM and CDR2 ANQGSEA.

The CDR3 reads CASQLESNEKLFF. DNA of the CDR3: TGTGCCAGCCAATTGGAGAGTAATGAAAAACTGTTTTTT. The rearrangement uses TRBV7-9 and TRBJ1-4, with no clear D. Per germline, CDR1 SEHNR and CDR2 FQNEAQ (reference sequence). The V end was cut by 8 bases, the J end by 4 bases, with 11 bases between. This CDR3 contains 13 residues.

The chain carries TRBV28 and TRBJ1-5; a possible D gene is TRBD1 (6 bases). Germline CDR1 and CDR2: MDHEN and SYDVKM. The germline V and J ends were trimmed by 2 bases and 2 bases, with 10 bases remaining between them. The CDR3 runs 15 residues. Here the CDR3 reads CASSLQGLGNQPQHF. The DNA for the CDR3 is TGTGCCAGCAGTTTACAGGGGTTGGGCAATCAGCCCCAGCATTTT.

This chain links TRBV19 with TRBJ1-2; D might be TRBD1 (6 bases). Looked up from germline, CDR1 is LNHDA and CDR2 is SQIVND (reference sequence). Trimming cost V 4 bases and J 7 bases, with 16 bases left between them. The CDR3 runs to 14 residues. CDR3 sequence reads: CASSTGQIRRGYTF. In DNA form, the CDR3 reads TGTGCCAGTAGTACCGGACAGATTAGGCGTGGCTACACCTTC.

This clone was seen a handful of times. The chain joins TRBV5-5 to TRBJ2-7; D is unresolved. CDR3 length: 15 amino acids. In germline, CDR1 is SGHKS, CDR2 YYEKEE (reference sequence). Trimming left V 1 base short and J 2 bases short, with 13 bases between. The DNA of the CDR3 is TGTGCCAGCAGCTTGTATGTGGGGAATCCCTACGAGCAGTACTTC. This translates into CASSLYVGNPYEQYF.

This chain uses TRBV29-1 with TRBJ1-1, with TRBD1 identical over 12 bases. With V trimmed by 5 bases and J by 7 bases, 17 bases remained unmatched. The CDR3 spans 17 residues. CDR1 and CDR2 (germline): SQVTM, ANQGSEA. CDR3 DNA sequence: TGCAGCGTTTCCCTTGTCCCGGGACAGGGGGCGTCCCTTGAAGCTTTCTTT. Translating gives CSVSLVPGQGASLEAFF.